This T cell receptor beta chain appears in the sequencing data of a study of T-cell reconstitution after alpha-beta-depleted transplantation in children. Study-wide findings and caveats: Day-60 TCRbeta diversity that was high in some patients was derived from surviving recipient T cells and thymic progenitors. By one year post-transplant, T-cell counts and diversity largely arose from T cells that were newly produced. Approximately two months post-transplant, alpha-beta T cells reportedly originated from several hundred expanded graft clones.

Unique molecular identifiers featured in how the TCRbeta library was prepared. TCRdb re-called the PCR reads with MiXCR, one entry per CDR3 protein. The sample lists over 150,000 distinct CDR3 sequences, 6.6% occurring once. Germline V gene data show CDR1 as DFQATT and CDR2 as SNEGSKA (reference sequence). V lost 3 bases and J lost 6; bases outside the gene matches: 12. This CDR3 is 16 amino acids long. Points on this clonotype: Its antigen is currently unknown.

The sequence was collected from a boy younger than 10 with acute lymphoblastic leukemia, due to receive a stem cell transplant. Sequenced material: PBMCs, taken before TCRalphabeta/CD19-depleted stem cell transplant. The rearrangement links TRBV20-1 to TRBJ2-1; 9 bases align to TRBD1. For the CDR3, the DNA is TGCAGTGCTAGTCCCCCGCGACAGGGGGTTCTCAATGAGCAGTTCTTC. Protein sequence: CSASPPRQGVLNEQFF.